Presented here are 30 T cell receptor beta chains from one specimen sequenced in a study of tumor and adjacent non-tumor tissue in lung cancer. This sample's RNA came from whole unsorted tissue. The normal lung tissue was taken more than 3 cm from the tumor edge. A modified ARM-PCR protocol with three rounds of nested PCR amplified TCRbeta. From the multiplex PCR reads, TCRdb called clonotypes with MiXCR, one entry per CDR3 protein. The table has approximately 110,000 distinct CDR3 sequences, 62% seen once; the top ten hold over 15%. Sample: distant non-tumor lung tissue. All receptors derive from a man aged 60 to 75 with non-small cell lung cancer.

As concerns this clonotype: A clone one base away is much larger, so this may be a read error. The chain joins TRBV11-2 to TRBJ2-1; 8 bases map to TRBD1. The ends lost 8 bases at V and 6 bases at J; junction bases unmatched: 12. Germline V lookup: CDR1 SGHAT, CDR2 FQNNGV. The CDR3 length is 15 residues. The CDR3 region has the DNA TGTGCCAGCGGCGCCTACGGACAGGGAACCAATGAGCAGTTCTTC. It is translated as CASGAYGQGTNEQFF.

This chain uses TRBV20-1 with TRBJ2-3; 9 bases are shared with TRBD1. CDR3 size: 17 residues. J lost 1 base, V lost 1 base, and 9 bases had no gene match. Per the germline V gene, CDR1 is DFQATT and CDR2 is SNEGSKA (reference sequence). CDR3 loop: CSARGGVGQGGTDTQYF. The DNA of the CDR3 is TGCAGTGCTAGAGGAGGGGTGGGACAGGGTGGCACAGATACGCAGTATTTT.

Note on this clonotype: Because it lacks the conserved phenylalanine or tryptophan at the end, this CDR3 is likely a read error. This chain links TRBV6-1 with TRBJ2-7; D perhaps matches TRBD1 (6 bases). Trimming removed 1 base from V and 5 bases from J, with 15 bases in between. The CDR3 spans 15 residues. Germline V gene lookup returns CDR1 MNHNS and CDR2 SASEGT. The CDR3 reads CASSEDGRGGNEQYL. In DNA, the CDR3 is TGTGCCAGCAGTGAAGATGGCAGGGGTGGGAACGAGCAGTACTTG.

In its sample, this clonotype was seen many times. V usage is TRBV6-1 and J usage is TRBJ1-6, with 8 nucleotides matching TRBD1. The germline CDR1 and CDR2 sequences are MNHNS and SASEGT. The V gene end was trimmed by 1 base and the J gene end by 11 bases; junction bases not matched to a gene: 7. The CDR3 runs 15 residues. CDR3 DNA sequence: TGTGCCAGCAGTGAAGATGGGACAGGCAGCGCACCCCTCCACTTT. Its protein product is CASSEDGTGSAPLHF.

This clonotype was detected a few times. A read error may account for a junction end that differs from germline. V and J are TRBV12-3 or TRBV12-4 and TRBJ2-1; 7 positions match TRBD2. The CDR3 length is 15 residues. The CDR3 region is CAGSLQGGRYDEQFF. The CDR3 nucleotides are TGTGCCGGCAGTTTGCAGGGAGGGAGATACGATGAGCAGTTCTTC.

Many counts were recorded for this clonotype. The chain joins TRBV5-5 to TRBJ2-2; D remains ambiguous. V gave up 4 bases and J gave up 9 bases, with 16 bases separating them. CDR1 and CDR2 from the germline V gene are SGHKS and YYEKEE (reference sequence). The length of the CDR3 is 14 residues. The CDR3 loop reads CASSRQEVSWELFF. The CDR3, as DNA: TGTGCCAGCAGCCGACAAGAAGTGTCCTGGGAGCTGTTTTTT.

The chain combines TRBV7-9 with TRBJ2-2; the D is unclear. The CDR3 totals 13 residues. Germline lookup yields CDR1 SEHNR and CDR2 FQNEAQ (reference sequence). The V end lost 5 bases, the J end lost 7 bases, and 11 bases lay between the germline ends. The chain's CDR3 is CASSVQDVGELFF. In DNA form, the CDR3 reads TGTGCCAGCAGCGTACAAGACGTCGGGGAGCTGTTTTTT.

Concerning this clonotype: The junction departs from germline at one end; a sequencing error may be responsible. The J gene is TRBJ2-1, the V gene TRBV5-6; 11 bases agree with TRBD2. CDR1 and CDR2 (germline): SGHDT, YYEEEE. The CDR3 is 16 amino acids. CDR3 sequence (DNA): TGTGCCAGTAACGGACTAGCGGGTGTTTCCTACATTGAGCAGTTCTTC. Its translation is CASNGLAGVSYIEQFF.

As for this clonotype: The junction shows a germline mismatch at one end, possibly a read error. This chain links TRBV29-1 with TRBJ2-2, with D hard to call. Looked up from germline, CDR1 is SQVTM and CDR2 is ANQGSEA. The CDR3 runs to 12 residues. The CDR3 region is CSVEVDTGELFF. The CDR3 DNA follows: TGCAGTGTTGAAGTTGACACCGGGGAGCTGTTTTTT.

This chain links TRBV5-1 with TRBJ1-4; the match to TRBD1 covers 9 bases. The CDR3 runs to 14 residues. Trimming cost V 4 bases and J 7 bases; bases outside gene matches: 5. Per the germline V gene, CDR1 is SGHRS and CDR2 is YFSETQ. The CDR3: CASSPGQGLEKLFF. The CDR3 DNA reads as TGCGCCAGCAGCCCGGGACAGGGTCTTGAAAAACTGTTTTTT.

A remark on this clonotype: Sequence at one end of the junction differs from germline and may be a read error. V and J are TRBV11-2 and TRBJ2-3; tentative D call: TRBD2 (7 bases). The CDR3 spans 17 residues. CDR1 and CDR2 (germline): SGHAT, FQNNGV. In DNA form, the CDR3 reads TGTGCCAGCAGCACGAAAAGGACGGGGGGCGCAGCAGAAACGCAGTATTTT. Translation gives CASSTKRTGGAAETQYF.

This clonotype has just a few counts. The genes are TRBV28 and TRBJ1-5; TRBD1 might be the D (6 bases). Germline V lookup: CDR1 MDHEN, CDR2 SYDVKM. The CDR3 has 15 residues. Trimming removed 6 bases from V and 6 bases from J, with 18 bases in between. The CDR3 region has the DNA TGTGCCAGCAGACGACGGGGGCGAGGGTTTCAGCCCCAGCATTTT. It specifies CASRRRGRGFQPQHF.

This clonotype was seen ten or more times. The rearrangement joins TRBV10-3 to TRBJ2-1; tentative D call: TRBD1 (5 bases). The CDR3 totals 14 residues. V was shortened by 4 bases and J by 5 bases, with 12 bases between the two germline ends. Germline V gene lookup returns CDR1 ENHRY and CDR2 SYGVKD. The chain's CDR3 is CAISAETVNNEQFF. The CDR3 bases are TGTGCCATCAGTGCGGAGACAGTTAACAATGAGCAGTTCTTC.

This clonotype has a handful of counts. The CDR3, as DNA: TGTGCCAGCAGTTACAAGCGGGGGATCTACAATGAGCAGTTCTTC. Translation gives CASSYKRGIYNEQFF. The V call is TRBV6-6, the J call TRBJ2-1, with TRBD2 identical over 8 bases. Germline V gene data show CDR1 as MNHNY and CDR2 as SVGAGI (reference sequence). CDR3 length: 15 residues. The V gene end was trimmed by 2 bases and the J gene end by 3 bases; junction bases not matched to a gene: 3.

The chain combines TRBV11-2 with TRBJ1-1, with TRBD1 as a possible D gene (5 bases). CDR3 length: 13 residues. Per germline, CDR1 SGHAT and CDR2 FQNNGV. Trimming shortened V by 2 bases and J by 4 bases, and 8 bases separated the two germline ends. DNA for the CDR3: TGTGCCAGCAGCTTACAGGGAACCACTGAAGCTTTCTTT. This encodes CASSLQGTTEAFF.

The chain is built from TRBV4-2 and TRBJ2-3; TRBD1 agrees at 10 bases. CDR1 is LGHNA and CDR2 is YNFKEQ in the germline V gene. CDR3 length equals 15 residues. Trimming took 6 bases from V and 5 from J; bases not matched to a gene: 8. The DNA of the CDR3 is TGTGCCAGCAGTCCCGGGGGACAGGGGTTAGATACGCAGTATTTT. Translating gives CASSPGGQGLDTQYF.

Many counts were recorded for this clonotype. The chain links TRBV5-1 to TRBJ2-1; D is perhaps TRBD2 (6 bases). Per the germline V gene, CDR1 is SGHRS and CDR2 is YFSETQ. CDR3 size: 13 residues. V lost 2 bases to trimming and J lost 8 bases, with 11 bases between them. The CDR3: CASSFGLSDEQFF. In DNA, the CDR3 is TGCGCCAGCAGCTTTGGACTATCCGATGAGCAGTTCTTC.

A few counts support this clonotype. A read error is possible here, since a much larger clone lies one base away. The gene calls are TRBV29-1 and TRBJ1-2; D may be TRBD1 (5 bases). Germline V gives CDR1 SQVTM, CDR2 ANQGSEA. The CDR3 consists of 14 residues. CDR3 DNA sequence: TGCGGCGTTGAAGATCTTGCAGGGTCCTATGGCTACACCTTC. Protein: CGVEDLAGSYGYTF.

Note on this clonotype: At one end, the junction sequence differs from germline, possibly due to a read error. The genes are TRBV11-3 and TRBJ2-3, with TRBD2 matching 7 bases. Germline CDR1 SGHNT, CDR2 YENEEA. This CDR3 is 16 amino acids long. As DNA, the CDR3 is TGTGCCAGCAGCCCGGGACTATCAAAAAGCACATATACGCAGTATTTT. Its translation: CASSPGLSKSTYTQYF.

Regarding this clonotype: Mismatch with germline at one junction end may stem from a read error. V and J are TRBV7-9 and TRBJ1-2, with no clear D. Germline CDR1 and CDR2: SEHNR and FQNEAQ (reference sequence). The CDR3 is 19 amino acids. The CDR3 loop reads CTSSLQTPLQHNTNYGYTF. The CDR3, as DNA: TGTACCAGCAGTTTACAAACCCCCCTACAGCACAATACTAACTATGGCTACACCTTC.

This clonotype was observed a few times. At one of its ends the junction is not consistent with the germline gene, which may arise from a read error. This rearrangement joins TRBV12-5 to TRBJ2-1, with TRBD2 matching 8 bases. The germline CDR1 and CDR2 sequences are LGHNT and FRNRAP. The length of the CDR3 is 15 residues. CDR3 DNA: TGTGTTAGTGGTCGGGGGGGAATACTGGACAATGAGCAGTTCTTC. Amino acid sequence: CVSGRGGILDNEQFF. The whole variable domain, remainder taken from reference TRBV12-5 and TRBJ2-1, is DARVTQTPRHKVTEMGQEVTMRCQPILGHNTVFWYRQTMMQGLELLAYFRNRAPLDDSGMPKDRFSAEMPDATLATLKIQPSEPRDSAVYFCVSGRGGILDNEQFFGPGTRLTVL.

The chain carries TRBV25-1 and TRBJ2-7; D call uncertain. Germline V gives CDR1 MGHDK, CDR2 SYGVNS. CDR3 size: 11 residues. Trimming left V 4 bases short and J 3 bases short, with 4 bases between. The CDR3 coding sequence is TGTGCCAGCAGTGTGATCTACGAGCAGTACTTC. Protein sequence: CASSVIYEQYF.

In the case of this clonotype: One end of the junction does not line up with germline, which may come from a read error. The V gene is TRBV7-9, the J gene TRBJ2-7; 7 bases line up with TRBD1. Germline loops: CDR1 SEHNR, CDR2 FQNEAQ (reference sequence). The CDR3 spans 15 residues. The CDR3 DNA sequence: TGTGCCAGCAACTTAGTCCGGGGACAGAACTACGAGCAGTACTTC. Protein: CASNLVRGQNYEQYF.

This chain connects TRBV20-1 to TRBJ1-2; no firm D call. The CDR3 sequence is 16 residues long. Trimming left V 1 base short and J 0 bases short, with 15 bases between. Looked up from germline, CDR1 is DFQATT and CDR2 is SNEGSKA (reference sequence). CDR3 nucleotides: TGCAGTGCTAGAGGACCCCCGCCAGCCTCTAACTATGGCTACACCTTC. This codes for CSARGPPPASNYGYTF.

Notes on this clonotype: A junction end diverges from the germline sequence, so it may reflect a read error. The rearrangement uses TRBV29-1 and TRBJ2-3, with D possibly TRBD1 on 6 matching bases. Germline values: CDR1 SQVTM, CDR2 ANQGSEA. The CDR3 loop spans 15 amino acids. This CDR3 reads CSVEERARGTNTQYF. The DNA of the CDR3 is TGCAGCGTTGAGGAAAGGGCCAGGGGCACAAATACGCAGTATTTT.

A note on this clonotype: Germline and junction disagree at one end, which may indicate a read error. The chain uses TRBV6-1 and TRBJ1-1; D is unclear. The CDR3 runs 14 residues. Per the germline V gene, CDR1 is MNHNS and CDR2 is SASEGT. The DNA of the CDR3 is TGTGTCAGCAGTGATGAGGCTCAATCCACTGGAGCTTTCTTT. As protein: CVSSDEAQSTGAFF.

In its sample, this clonotype was seen once. The chain is built from TRBV4-2 and TRBJ2-1; no clear D gene. V dropped 0 bases and J dropped 3 bases, with 15 bases sitting between them. From germline, CDR1 is LGHNA and CDR2 YNFKEQ. This CDR3 is 17 amino acids long. CDR3: CASSQDRSIDNYNEQFF. CDR3 nucleotide sequence: TGTGCCAGCAGCCAAGATAGGAGTATCGACAACTACAATGAGCAGTTCTTC.

Remarks on this clonotype: One end of the junction does not line up with germline, which may come from a read error. The V gene is TRBV29-1, the J gene TRBJ2-5; D not resolved. Germline CDR1 is SQVTM and CDR2 is ANQGSEA. The CDR3 loop spans 12 amino acids. CDR3 sequence (DNA): TGCAGTGTTGATTTATCCCCCGAGACCCCGTACTTC. Protein: CSVDLSPETPYF.

This clonotype was recorded at least ten times. CDR3 sequence: CASSTTGSSYTEAFF. DNA of the CDR3: TGTGCCAGCAGCACTACCGGGAGTTCGTATACTGAAGCTTTCTTT. The chain employs TRBV5-6 and TRBJ1-1; D gene uncertain. CDR3 length: 15 amino acids. CDR1 is SGHDT and CDR2 is YYEEEE in the germline V gene. V was pared by 4 bases and J by 5 bases, with 18 bases between.

On this clonotype itself: A much larger clone differs by one base, so this may be a read error. The chain recombines TRBV13 with TRBJ2-5; possible D gene TRBD2, 6 bases. Germline loops: CDR1 PRHDT, CDR2 FYEKMQ (reference sequence). This CDR3 is 14 amino acids long. V shed 5 bases and J shed 8 bases, with 18 bases lying between them. In DNA form, the CDR3 reads TGTGCCAGCAGCCCGGAGGGTACGGCGGATACCCAGTACTTC. Protein sequence: CASSPEGTADTQYF. Variable domain in full (rest from reference TRBV13 and TRBJ2-5): AAGVIQSPRHLIKEKRETATLKCYPIPRHDTVYWYQQGPGQDPQFLISFYEKMQSDKGSIPDRFSAQQFSDYHSELNMSSLELGDSALYFCASSPEGTADTQYFGPGTRLLVL.